This passage covers 21 T cell receptor beta chains from one sample sequenced in a study of CD8 T cells in ankylosing spondylitis. Antigens for these TCRs are unknown. In TCRdb, the 5' RACE reads were re-called with MiXCR into one record per CDR3 protein. The sample yields 750,000 to 850,000 distinct CDR3 sequences, around 11% seen once. Points from the study as a whole: A motif in TCR beta, a set of 8 or 9 highly homologous variants, appeared characteristic of ankylosing spondylitis blood.

Sequenced sample: blood, either unsorted or a sorted T cell fraction (not recorded which). These TCRs come from a male donor with ankylosing spondylitis.

The J gene is TRBJ1-2, the V gene TRBV18; D remains ambiguous. CDR1 is KGHSH and CDR2 is LQKENI in the germline V gene. This CDR3 comprises 16 residues. V lost 0 bases and J lost 1, with 12 bases in between. The DNA for the CDR3 is TGTGCCAGCTCACCACCAAGTCGGGGTAATAACTATGGCTACACCTTC. Its translation: CASSPPSRGNNYGYTF.

The gene calls are TRBV5-1 and TRBJ2-2; unclear D gene. This CDR3 contains 14 residues. V dropped 1 base and J dropped 6 bases, with 10 bases sitting between them. Germline V gene data show CDR1 as SGHRS and CDR2 as YFSETQ. In DNA form, the CDR3 reads TGCGCCAGCAGCTTGCGGCCGGACGCCGGGGAGCTGTTTTTT. It is translated as CASSLRPDAGELFF.

This clonotype showed up just a few times. This chain links TRBV24-1 with TRBJ2-1; tentative D call: TRBD1 (5 bases). The germline V gene has CDR1 KGHDR and CDR2 SFDVKD. The CDR3 sequence is 16 residues long. Trimming pared 3 bases from V and 3 bases from J, leaving 14 bases between. This CDR3 reads CATSDVRGRDYNEQFF. In DNA form, the CDR3 reads TGTGCCACCAGTGATGTACGCGGCAGGGACTACAATGAGCAGTTCTTC.

This clonotype has ten or more counts. This sequence joins TRBV4-3 and TRBJ2-5; 7 nucleotides agree with TRBD1. This CDR3 has 18 amino acids. The germline V gene has CDR1 LGHNA and CDR2 YSLEER. The trim removed 2 bases at V and 5 bases at J, leaving 17 bases unmatched. The CDR3: CASSQTSSGQNYDETQYF. CDR3 nucleotide sequence: TGCGCCAGCAGCCAAACAAGCTCGGGACAGAACTATGATGAGACCCAGTACTTC.

This clonotype occurred a few times. The gene calls are TRBV6-1 and TRBJ1-5; possibly TRBD1 for D (5 bases). Germline CDR1 is MNHNS and CDR2 is SASEGT. Trimming removed 6 bases at V and 1 base at J, with 16 bases between. This CDR3 spans 16 amino acids. The CDR3 sequence is CASSDGRDGSNQPQHF. CDR3 DNA: TGTGCCAGCAGCGACGGCCGGGACGGAAGCAATCAGCCCCAGCATTTT.

This clonotype came up a few times. The chain has TRBV20-1 and TRBJ1-2, with D maybe TRBD1 (6 bases). Germline V gene lookup returns CDR1 DFQATT and CDR2 SNEGSKA (reference sequence). Trimming shortened V by 5 bases and J by 5 bases, and 18 bases separated the two germline ends. The CDR3 contains 14 residues. CDR3 protein: CSARYQGILYGYTF. The CDR3 DNA reads as TGCAGTGCTCGCTACCAGGGGATCCTTTATGGCTACACCTTC.

This chain links TRBV6-1 with TRBJ2-5; 7 nucleotides match TRBD2. In germline, CDR1 is MNHNS, CDR2 SASEGT. The CDR3 spans 15 residues. J lost 0 bases, V lost 6 bases, and 7 bases had no gene match. The CDR3 protein is CASRASGLYQETQYF. Here the CDR3 DNA reads TGTGCCAGCAGAGCTAGCGGACTGTACCAAGAGACCCAGTACTTC.

The chain recombines TRBV7-2 with TRBJ1-4; D not certain. The CDR3 consists of 13 residues. V was clipped by 3 bases and J by 10 bases, with 12 bases between them. Germline V gene sequence: CDR1 SGHTA, CDR2 FQGNSA. The CDR3 region is CASSLGSLGKLFF. Here the CDR3 DNA reads TGTGCCAGCAGCTTGGGGTCCCTGGGAAAACTGTTTTTT.

This rearrangement joins TRBV15 to TRBJ1-5; D is unresolved. CDR3 length: 13 amino acids. Germline V gene data show CDR1 as LNHNV and CDR2 as YYDKDF (reference sequence). V was clipped by 5 bases and J by 4 bases, with 9 bases between them. The CDR3 coding sequence is TGTGCCACCAGCCCGCAAGGGAATCAGCCCCAGCATTTT. Translation: CATSPQGNQPQHF.

This clonotype occurred a few times. V gene TRBV11-2 combines with J gene TRBJ2-7; unclear D gene. This CDR3 region has 15 residues. Looked up from germline, CDR1 is SGHAT and CDR2 is FQNNGV. V dropped 3 bases and J dropped 2 bases, with 14 bases sitting between them. CDR3 bases: TGTGCCAGCAGCTTGAGGTCCCCTGGGCCCTACGAGCAGTACTTC. Amino acids: CASSLRSPGPYEQYF.

The V call is TRBV2, the J call TRBJ2-7; TRBD1 agrees at 8 bases. Trimming at V came to 1 base and at J to 1 base, leaving 12 bases not matched to a gene. The CDR3 length is 18 residues. CDR1 SNHLY and CDR2 FYNNEI come from the germline V gene. The CDR3 spells CASSEVRGLGFGSYEQYF. DNA of the CDR3: TGTGCCAGCAGTGAAGTCAGGGGGCTAGGTTTTGGTTCCTACGAGCAGTACTTC.

This clonotype was detected many times. The rearrangement joins TRBV10-3 to TRBJ2-1; D remains unclear. Germline CDR1 reads ENHRY; CDR2 reads SYGVKD. Trimming removed 3 bases at V and 6 bases at J, with 12 bases between. The CDR3 sequence is 14 residues long. CDR3: CAISDTATFNEQFF. In nucleotides, the CDR3 is TGTGCCATCAGTGATACAGCCACCTTCAATGAGCAGTTCTTC.

The table lists this clonotype with a few counts. The chain employs TRBV2 and TRBJ2-7; D call uncertain. Germline V gene lookup returns CDR1 SNHLY and CDR2 FYNNEI. Trimming took off 2 bases at V and 3 bases at J, with 5 bases between the two ends. The CDR3 loop spans 12 amino acids. The CDR3 here is CASSEWGYEQYF. The DNA for the CDR3 is TGTGCCAGCAGTGAATGGGGCTACGAGCAGTACTTC.

The CDR3 DNA is TGTGCCACTCGCTCGGCCAGGAACACCGGGGAGCTGTTTTTT. This gives the protein CATRSARNTGELFF. The chain is built from TRBV7-6 and TRBJ2-2; D is uncertain. The CDR3 runs to 14 residues. Germline-derived CDR1 and CDR2 are SGHVS and FNYEAQ. V was clipped by 10 bases and J by 1 base, with 13 bases between them.

This clonotype occurred a few times. The chain is built from TRBV5-1 and TRBJ2-3, with D possibly TRBD2 on 5 matching bases. The CDR3 covers 14 residues. V was cut by 0 bases and J by 7 bases, with 12 bases left in between. Germline loops: CDR1 SGHRS, CDR2 YFSETQ. CDR3 protein: CASSLGAGEYTQYF. Here the CDR3 DNA reads TGCGCCAGCAGCTTGGGGGCTGGGGAGTATACGCAGTATTTT.

The chain combines TRBV28 with TRBJ2-4; either TRBD1 or TRBD2 may supply D (5 bases each). Germline CDR1 reads MDHEN; CDR2 reads SYDVKM. CDR3 length: 16 residues. Trimming stripped 5 bases from V and 1 base from J, with 15 bases between. CDR3 bases: TGTGCCAGCAGTCAATGGGGGTCGGGTGCCAAAAACATTCAGTACTTC. It is translated as CASSQWGSGAKNIQYF. Filled out from reference TRBV28 and TRBJ2-4, the complete variable domain reads DVKVTQSSRYLVKRTGEKVFLECVQDMDHENMFWYRQDPGLGLRLIYFSYDVKMKEKGDIPEGYSVSREKKERFSLILESASTNQTSMYLCASSQWGSGAKNIQYFGAGTRLSVL.

This rearrangement joins TRBV12-3 or TRBV12-4 to TRBJ2-2; D perhaps matches TRBD2 (5 bases). Trimming took 3 bases from V and 4 from J, leaving 9 bases between them. The CDR3 has 14 amino acids. CDR3 nucleotides: TGTGCCAGCAGTTTCCTAGCTATCACCGGGGAGCTGTTTTTT. It is translated as CASSFLAITGELFF.

This clonotype was picked up a small number of times. This chain joins TRBV6-1 and TRBJ2-1, with 11 bases fitting TRBD2. From germline, CDR1 is MNHNS and CDR2 SASEGT. The CDR3 extends over 18 amino acids. V was clipped by 1 base and J by 4 bases; unmatched bases: 9. CDR3 in DNA: TGTGCCAGCAGTGAAGAAGTCCTAGCGGGAGGAGGGTACAATGAGCAGTTCTTC. It yields the protein CASSEEVLAGGGYNEQFF.

This clonotype was counted at least ten times. The chain is built from TRBV5-5 and TRBJ2-1; D uncertain. The CDR3 spans 15 residues. Germline V gene lookup returns CDR1 SGHKS and CDR2 YYEKEE (reference sequence). V lost 6 bases and J lost 4, with 17 bases in between. The CDR3 protein is CASILTVTLYNEQFF. The CDR3 DNA sequence: TGTGCCAGCATCCTCACAGTCACCCTATACAATGAGCAGTTCTTC.

Here the CDR3 reads CASSFRGRSRNEKLFF. The CDR3 DNA sequence: TGTGCCAGCAGTTTTCGGGGGCGTTCCCGAAATGAAAAACTGTTTTTT. The chain couples TRBV27 to TRBJ1-4; D is perhaps TRBD1 (6 bases). The CDR3 loop spans 16 amino acids. Trimming removed 3 bases from V and 5 bases from J, with 16 bases in between. Germline V lookup: CDR1 MNHEY, CDR2 SMNVEV (reference sequence).

This clonotype was seen a handful of times. The chain combines TRBV4-3 with TRBJ2-2, with D uncertain. V lost 0 bases and J 4 bases, leaving 12 bases between the germline ends. The germline gives CDR1 LGHNA, CDR2 YSLEER. The length of the CDR3 is 16 residues. CDR3 protein: CASSQDYPDPTGELFF. CDR3 nucleotides: TGCGCCAGCAGCCAAGATTACCCAGACCCCACCGGGGAGCTGTTTTTT.